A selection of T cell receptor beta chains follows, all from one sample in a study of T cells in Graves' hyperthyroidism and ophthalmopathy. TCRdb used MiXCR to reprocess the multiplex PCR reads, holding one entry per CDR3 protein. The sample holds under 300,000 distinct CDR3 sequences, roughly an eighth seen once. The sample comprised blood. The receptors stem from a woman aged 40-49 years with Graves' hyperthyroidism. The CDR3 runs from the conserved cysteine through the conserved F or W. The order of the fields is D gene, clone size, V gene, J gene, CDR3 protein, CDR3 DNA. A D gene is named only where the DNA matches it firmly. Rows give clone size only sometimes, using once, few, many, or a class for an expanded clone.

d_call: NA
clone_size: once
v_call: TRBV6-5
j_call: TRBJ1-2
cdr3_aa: CASSYGPPILGPQDYGYTF
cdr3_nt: TGTGCCAGCAGTTATGGTCCGCCCATTTTGGGACCACAGGACTATGGCTACACCTTC

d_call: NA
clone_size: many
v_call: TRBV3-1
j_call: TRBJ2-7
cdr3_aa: CANSQSRRSSYEQYF
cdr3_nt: TGTGCCAACAGCCAGTCACGGCGAAGCTCCTACGAGCAGTACTTC

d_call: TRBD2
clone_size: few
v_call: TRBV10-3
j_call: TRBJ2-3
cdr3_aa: CATDGEGSTDTQYF
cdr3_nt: TGTGCCACGGACGGGGAGGGGAGCACAGATACGCAGTATTTT

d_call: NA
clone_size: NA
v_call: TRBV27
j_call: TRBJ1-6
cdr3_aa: CASTSWGSWGYNSPLHF
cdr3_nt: TGTGCCAGCACTTCGTGGGGATCCTGGGGTTATAATTCACCCCTCCACTTT

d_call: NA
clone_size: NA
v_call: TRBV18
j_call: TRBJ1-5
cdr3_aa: CASSPRQTPDGQPQHF
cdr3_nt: TGTGCCAGCTCGCCTCGACAGACTCCCGACGGACAGCCCCAGCATTTT

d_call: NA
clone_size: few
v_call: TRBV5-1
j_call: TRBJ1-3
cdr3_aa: CASSLGVQSGNTIYF
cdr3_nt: TGCGCCAGCAGCTTGGGCGTTCAGTCTGGAAACACCATATATTTT

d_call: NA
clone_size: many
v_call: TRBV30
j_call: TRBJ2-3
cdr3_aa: CAWSGHKDTQYF
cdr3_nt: TGTGCCTGGTCGGGACATAAGGATACGCAGTATTTT

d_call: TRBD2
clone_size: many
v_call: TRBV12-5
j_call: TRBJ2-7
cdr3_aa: CASGPHRVYPQGNAGGPYEQYF
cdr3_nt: TGTGCTAGTGGTCCCCACCGAGTCTATCCCCAAGGCAATGCGGGAGGTCCTTACGAGCAGTACTTC

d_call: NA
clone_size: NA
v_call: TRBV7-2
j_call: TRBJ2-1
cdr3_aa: CASSLGMDNEQFF
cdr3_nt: TGTGCCAGCAGCTTAGGGATGGACAATGAGCAGTTCTTC

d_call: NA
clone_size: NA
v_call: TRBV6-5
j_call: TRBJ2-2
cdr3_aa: CASSYIARGGPNTGELFF
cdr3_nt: TGTGCCAGCAGTTACATAGCGCGTGGAGGGCCGAACACCGGGGAGCTGTTTTTT

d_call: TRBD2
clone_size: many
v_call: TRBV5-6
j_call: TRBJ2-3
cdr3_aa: CASSTGRTSGSSVDTQYF
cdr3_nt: TGTGCCAGCTCTACCGGGCGGACTAGCGGGAGTTCGGTCGATACGCAGTATTTT

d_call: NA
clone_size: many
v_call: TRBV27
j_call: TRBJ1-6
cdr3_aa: CASSLNRDGNSPLHF
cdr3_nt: TGTGCCAGCAGTTTAAACAGGGATGGTAATTCACCCCTCCACTTT

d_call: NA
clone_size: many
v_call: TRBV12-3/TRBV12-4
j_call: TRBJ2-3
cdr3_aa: CASSLQGSPDTQYF
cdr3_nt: TGTGCCAGCAGTTTACAAGGGTCCCCAGATACGCAGTATTTT

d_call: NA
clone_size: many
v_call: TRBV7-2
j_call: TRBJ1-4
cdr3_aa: CASSPRGGGGFEKLFF
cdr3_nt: TGTGCCAGCAGCCCAAGAGGTGGTGGGGGGTTTGAAAAACTGTTTTTT

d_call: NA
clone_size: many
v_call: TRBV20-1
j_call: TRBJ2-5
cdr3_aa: CSARRETQYF
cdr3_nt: TGCAGTGCTAGGCGGGAGACCCAGTACTTC

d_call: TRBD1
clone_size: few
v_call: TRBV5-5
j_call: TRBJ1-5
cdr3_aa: CASSFERGRGPQHF
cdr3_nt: TGTGCCAGCAGCTTCGAGAGGGGGCGGGGGCCCCAGCATTTT

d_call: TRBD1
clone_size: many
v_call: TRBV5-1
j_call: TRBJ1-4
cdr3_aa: CASSLQDRSATNEKLFF
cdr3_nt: TGCGCCAGCAGCTTACAGGACAGGAGCGCAACTAATGAAAAACTGTTTTTT

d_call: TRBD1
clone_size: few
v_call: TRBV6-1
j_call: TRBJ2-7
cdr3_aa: CASSTSGTGGEQYF
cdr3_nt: TGTGCCAGCTCAACCTCCGGGACAGGGGGAGAGCAGTACTTC

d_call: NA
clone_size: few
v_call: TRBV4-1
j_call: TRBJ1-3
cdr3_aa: CASSQSGNTIYF
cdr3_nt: TGCGCCAGCAGCCAATCTGGGAACACCATATATTTT

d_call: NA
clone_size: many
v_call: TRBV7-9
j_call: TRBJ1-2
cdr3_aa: CASSGYRVGYGYTF
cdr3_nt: TGTGCCAGCAGCGGCTACAGGGTCGGCTATGGCTACACCTTC

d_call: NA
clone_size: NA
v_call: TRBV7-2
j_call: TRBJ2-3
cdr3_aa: CASSLTGTPTQYF
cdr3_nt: TGTGCCAGCAGCTTAACCGGGACTCCGACGCAGTATTTT

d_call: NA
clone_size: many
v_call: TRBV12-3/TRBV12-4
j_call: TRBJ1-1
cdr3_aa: CASSFFPGSVDRAFF
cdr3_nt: TGTGCCAGCAGTTTTTTCCCCGGTTCAGTAGATAGAGCTTTCTTT

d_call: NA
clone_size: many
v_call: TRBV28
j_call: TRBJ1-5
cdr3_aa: CASSLTGFNSNQPQHF
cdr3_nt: TGTGCCAGCAGTCTTACGGGTTTTAATAGCAATCAGCCCCAGCATTTT

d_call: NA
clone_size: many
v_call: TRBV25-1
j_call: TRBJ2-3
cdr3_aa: CASSLSPTDTQYF
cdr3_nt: TGTGCCAGCAGTCTTTCACCCACGGATACGCAGTATTTT

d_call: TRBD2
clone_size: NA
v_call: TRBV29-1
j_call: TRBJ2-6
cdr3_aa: CSVEYGGGSGANVLTF
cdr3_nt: TGCAGCGTTGAATACGGGGGGGGCTCTGGGGCCAACGTCCTGACTTTC

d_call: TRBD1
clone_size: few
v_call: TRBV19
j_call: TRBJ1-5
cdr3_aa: CASTDRGYQPQHF
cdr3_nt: TGTGCCAGTACTGACAGGGGTTACCAGCCCCAGCATTTT

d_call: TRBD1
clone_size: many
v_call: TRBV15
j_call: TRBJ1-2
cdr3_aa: CATSTTTGNYGYTF
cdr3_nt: TGTGCCACCAGCACGACGACAGGGAACTATGGCTACACCTTC

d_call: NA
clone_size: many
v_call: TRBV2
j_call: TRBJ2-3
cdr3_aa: CASREKRDTQYF
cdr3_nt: TGTGCCAGCAGGGAAAAGCGAGATACGCAGTATTTT

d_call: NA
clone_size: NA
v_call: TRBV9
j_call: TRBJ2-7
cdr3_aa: CASSAQASRNYEQYF
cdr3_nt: TGTGCCAGCAGTGCTCAGGCCAGCCGGAACTACGAGCAGTACTTC

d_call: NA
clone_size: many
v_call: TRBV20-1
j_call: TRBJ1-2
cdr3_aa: CSASPGAHGYTF
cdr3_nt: TGCAGTGCTTCCCCGGGGGCGCATGGCTACACCTTC

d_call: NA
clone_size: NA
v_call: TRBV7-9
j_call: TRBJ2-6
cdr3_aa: CASSLAAGGANVLTF
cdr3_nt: TGTGCCAGCAGCTTAGCCGCAGGGGGGGCCAACGTCCTGACTTTC

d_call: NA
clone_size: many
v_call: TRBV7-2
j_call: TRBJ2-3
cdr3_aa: CASSLDGPLDTQYF
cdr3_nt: TGTGCCAGCAGCTTAGATGGTCCGTTAGATACGCAGTATTTT

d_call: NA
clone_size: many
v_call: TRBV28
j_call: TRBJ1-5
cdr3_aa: CASSLWGGGQPQHF
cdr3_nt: TGTGCCAGCAGTTTATGGGGAGGAGGACAGCCCCAGCATTTT

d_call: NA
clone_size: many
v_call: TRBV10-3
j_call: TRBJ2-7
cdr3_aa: CATWDLTYEQYF
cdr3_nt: TGTGCCACTTGGGACCTCACCTACGAGCAGTACTTC

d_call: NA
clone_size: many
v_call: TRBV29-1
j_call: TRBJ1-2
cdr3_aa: CSTRAGNGYTF
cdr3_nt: TGCAGCACCCGTGCGGGGAATGGCTACACCTTC

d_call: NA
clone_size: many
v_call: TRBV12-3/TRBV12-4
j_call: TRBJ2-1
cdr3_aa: CASSFGGFGSYNEQFF
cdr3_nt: TGTGCCAGCAGTTTTGGGGGTTTCGGCTCCTACAATGAGCAGTTCTTC

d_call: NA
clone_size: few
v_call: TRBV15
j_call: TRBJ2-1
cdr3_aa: CATSRASFYEQFF
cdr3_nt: TGTGCCACCAGCAGAGCTTCGTTCTATGAGCAGTTCTTC

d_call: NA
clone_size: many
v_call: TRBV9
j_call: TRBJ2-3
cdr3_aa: CASTISGWGTDTQYF
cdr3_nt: TGTGCCAGCACCATCTCCGGATGGGGAACAGATACGCAGTATTTT

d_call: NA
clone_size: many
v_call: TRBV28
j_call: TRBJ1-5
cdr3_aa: CASSGATTSNQPQHF
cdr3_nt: TGTGCCAGCAGTGGGGCGACAACGAGCAATCAGCCCCAGCATTTT

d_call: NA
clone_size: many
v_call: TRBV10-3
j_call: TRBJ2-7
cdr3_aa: CAISNWEGPYEQYF
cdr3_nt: TGTGCCATCAGCAACTGGGAAGGACCCTACGAGCAGTACTTC

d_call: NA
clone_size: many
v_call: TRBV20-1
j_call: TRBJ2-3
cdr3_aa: CSALVPLLITDTQYF
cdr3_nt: TGCAGTGCCCTGGTCCCGCTGCTTATCACAGATACGCAGTATTTT

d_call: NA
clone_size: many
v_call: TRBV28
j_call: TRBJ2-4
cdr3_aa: CASSSPGPVWDKNIQYF
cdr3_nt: TGTGCCAGCAGCTCCCCCGGACCAGTCTGGGACAAAAACATTCAGTACTTC

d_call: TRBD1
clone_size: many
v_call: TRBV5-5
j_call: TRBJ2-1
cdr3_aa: CASSSGTGATNEQFF
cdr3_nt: TGTGCCAGCAGTTCCGGGACAGGGGCCACCAATGAGCAGTTCTTC

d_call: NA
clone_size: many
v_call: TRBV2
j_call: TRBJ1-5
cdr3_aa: CASKNLINQPQHF
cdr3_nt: TGTGCCAGCAAAAACCTCATCAATCAGCCCCAGCATTTT

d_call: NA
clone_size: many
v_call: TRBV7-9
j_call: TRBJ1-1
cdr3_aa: CASSLGVDARANTEAFF
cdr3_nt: TGTGCCAGCAGCTTAGGGGTTGATGCCAGGGCCAACACTGAAGCTTTCTTT

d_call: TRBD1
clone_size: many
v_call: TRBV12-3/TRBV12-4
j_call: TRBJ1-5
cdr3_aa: CASRSSGTGGQPQHF
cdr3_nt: TGTGCCAGCAGATCCTCCGGGACAGGTGGTCAGCCCCAGCATTTT

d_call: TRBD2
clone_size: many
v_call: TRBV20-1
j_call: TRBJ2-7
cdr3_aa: CSAYTGTSGGEQYF
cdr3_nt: TGCAGTGCTTACACCGGGACTAGCGGCGGCGAGCAGTACTTC

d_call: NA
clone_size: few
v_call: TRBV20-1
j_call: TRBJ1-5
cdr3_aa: CSARDGWSDQPQHF
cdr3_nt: TGCAGTGCTAGAGACGGATGGTCGGATCAGCCCCAGCATTTT

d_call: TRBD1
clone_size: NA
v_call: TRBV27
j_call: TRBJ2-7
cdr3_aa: CASRMDRASYEQYF
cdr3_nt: TGTGCCAGCAGGATGGACAGGGCTTCCTACGAGCAGTACTTC

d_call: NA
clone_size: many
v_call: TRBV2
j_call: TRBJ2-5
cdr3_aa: CASSDTGGLQREREDLQETQYF
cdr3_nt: TGTGCCAGCAGTGATACAGGGGGCCTACAGAGAGAGCGGGAGGACCTTCAAGAGACCCAGTACTTC

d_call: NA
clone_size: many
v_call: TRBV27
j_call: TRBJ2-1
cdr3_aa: CASSFGAGEQFF
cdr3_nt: TGTGCCAGCAGTTTCGGAGCAGGTGAGCAGTTCTTC

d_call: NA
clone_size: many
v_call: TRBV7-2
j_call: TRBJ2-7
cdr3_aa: CASSFLSLGHEQYF
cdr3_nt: TGTGCCAGCAGCTTTCTGTCTCTAGGCCACGAGCAGTACTTC

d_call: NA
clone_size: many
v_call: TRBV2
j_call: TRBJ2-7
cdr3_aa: CASSGRASFGEQYF
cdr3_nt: TGTGCCAGCAGTGGAAGGGCTAGCTTTGGCGAGCAGTACTTC

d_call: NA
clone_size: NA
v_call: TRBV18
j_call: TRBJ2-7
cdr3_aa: CASRRMTDNYEQYF
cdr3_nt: TGTGCCAGCCGCCGCATGACGGACAACTACGAGCAGTACTTC

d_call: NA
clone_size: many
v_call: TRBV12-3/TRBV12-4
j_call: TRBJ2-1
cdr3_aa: CASSLVRGEQFF
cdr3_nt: TGTGCCAGCAGTTTGGTGAGGGGTGAGCAGTTCTTC